The T cell receptor (beta chain) under discussion was sequenced for a study of T cell repertoires in cytomegalovirus infection. In the study overall: Selection of CMV epitopes for the study included recently identified HLA-C-restricted and well-studied HLA-B-restricted ones. The public TCR beta signatures pointed to both CMV infection and matching HLA type. Findings and limits, study-wide: Across the ex vivo response, the dominant clonotypes were HLA-C-restricted CMV-specific TCR beta clonotypes.

The count of this clonotype is one. What it binds is unknown. One entry per CDR3 protein results from TCRdb running MiXCR on the reads. The data contain around 310,000 distinct CDR3 sequences, about 28% of them singletons. This CDR3 contains 13 residues. Trimming pared 0 bases from V and 4 bases from J, leaving 6 bases between. Germline lookup yields CDR1 SGDLS and CDR2 YYNGEE. The sample here was cultured PBMCs, taken from culture after CMV antigen stimulation. The sequence came from a human donor in good health (CMV status not recorded). Some clones in this sample may be carry-over from other donors' samples. The chain couples TRBV9 to TRBJ2-3; no firm D call. The CDR3, as DNA: TGTGCCAGCAGCGTAGTGGGTTCAGATACGCAGTATTTT. It encodes CASSVVGSDTQYF. The full variable domain, rest sourced from reference TRBV9 and TRBJ2-3, is DSGVTQTPKHLITATGQRVTLRCSPRSGDLSVYWYQQSLDQGLQFLIQYYNGEERAKGNILERFSAQQFPDLHSELNLSSLELGDSALYFCASSVVGSDTQYFGPGTRLTVL.